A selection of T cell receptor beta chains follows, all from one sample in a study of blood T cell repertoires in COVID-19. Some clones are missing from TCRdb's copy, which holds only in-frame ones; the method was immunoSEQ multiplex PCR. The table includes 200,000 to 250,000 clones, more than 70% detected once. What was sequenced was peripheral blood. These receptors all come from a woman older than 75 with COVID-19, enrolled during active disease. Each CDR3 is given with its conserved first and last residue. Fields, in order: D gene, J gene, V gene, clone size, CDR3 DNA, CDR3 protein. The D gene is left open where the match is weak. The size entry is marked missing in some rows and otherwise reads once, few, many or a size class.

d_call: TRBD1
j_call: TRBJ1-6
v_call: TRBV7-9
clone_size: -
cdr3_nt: TGTGCCAGCAGCGACAGACAGGGGGCGAATTCACCCCTCCACTTT
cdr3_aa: CASSDRQGANSPLHF

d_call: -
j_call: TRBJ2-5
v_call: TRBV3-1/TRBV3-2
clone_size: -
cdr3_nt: TGTGCCAGCAGCCAAGATAGGGGGGGGGCAATGGTAGAGACCCAGTACTTC
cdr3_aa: CASSQDRGGAMVETQYF

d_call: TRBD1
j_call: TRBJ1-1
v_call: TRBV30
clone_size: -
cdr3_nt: TGTGCCTGGAGTGCCAGGGGGCCTGAAGCTTTCTTT
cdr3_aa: CAWSARGPEAFF

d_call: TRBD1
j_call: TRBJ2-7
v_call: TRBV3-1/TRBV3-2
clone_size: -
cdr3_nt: TGTGCCAGCAGCCTACAGGGGGCATCAGGGGAGCAGTACTTC
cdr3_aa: CASSLQGASGEQYF

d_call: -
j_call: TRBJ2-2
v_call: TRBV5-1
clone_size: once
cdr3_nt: TGCGCCAGCCTCCCCGGAGGTGGGGATATTTCCGGGGAGCTGTTTTTT
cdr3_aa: CASLPGGGDISGELFF

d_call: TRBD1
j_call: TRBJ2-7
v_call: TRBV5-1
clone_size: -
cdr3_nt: TGCGCCAGCCCGGACAGGGGGTGCTACGAGCAGTACTTC
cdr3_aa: CASPDRGCYEQYF

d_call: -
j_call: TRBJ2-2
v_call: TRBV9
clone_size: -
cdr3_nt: TGTGCCAGCAGCCCACAGCTGACCGGGGAGCTGTTTTTT
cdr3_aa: CASSPQLTGELFF

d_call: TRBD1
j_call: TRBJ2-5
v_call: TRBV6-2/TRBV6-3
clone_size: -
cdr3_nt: TGTGCCAGCAGCTCGACAGGGCTAAAGTACTTC
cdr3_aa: CASSSTGLKYF

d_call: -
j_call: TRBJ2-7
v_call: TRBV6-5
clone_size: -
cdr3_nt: TGTGCCAGCAGTTACTCCCGTTACGAGCAGTACTTC
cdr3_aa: CASSYSRYEQYF

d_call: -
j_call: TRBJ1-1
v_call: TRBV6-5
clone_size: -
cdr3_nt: TGTGCCAGCAGCCCCCGGGGGGCGGGGACTGAAGCTTTCTTT
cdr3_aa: CASSPRGAGTEAFF

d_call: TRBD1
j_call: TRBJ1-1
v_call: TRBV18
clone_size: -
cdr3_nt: TGTGCCAGCTCACTGGGACAGATCACTGAAGCTTTCTTT
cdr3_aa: CASSLGQITEAFF

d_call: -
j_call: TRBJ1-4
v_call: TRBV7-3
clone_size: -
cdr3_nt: TGTGCCAGCAGCAGGACAGCCGATGAAAAACTGTTTTTT
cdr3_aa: CASSRTADEKLFF

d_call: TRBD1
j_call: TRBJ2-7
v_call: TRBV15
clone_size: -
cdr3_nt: TGTGCCACCAGCGGTAGACAGGGGGGGGAGCAGTACTTC
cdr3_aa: CATSGRQGGEQYF

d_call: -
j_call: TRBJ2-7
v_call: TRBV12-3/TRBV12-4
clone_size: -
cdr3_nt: TGTGCCAGCACCACCTCAGGGCCCGTAGAGCAGTACTTC
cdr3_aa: CASTTSGPVEQYF

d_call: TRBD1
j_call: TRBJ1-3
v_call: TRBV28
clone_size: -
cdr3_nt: TGTGCCAGCAGGTTAATGGGGGGGACAGGTGGAAACACCATATATTTT
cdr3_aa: CASRLMGGTGGNTIYF

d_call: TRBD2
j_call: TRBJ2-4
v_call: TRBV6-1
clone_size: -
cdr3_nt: TGTGCCAGCAGTGACAAACGGGGGGGGCTGCTTCAGTACTTC
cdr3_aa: CASSDKRGGLLQYF

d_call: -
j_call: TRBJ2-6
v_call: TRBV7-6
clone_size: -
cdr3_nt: TGTGCCAGCAGCCGGACAGCGAATTCTGGGGCCAACGTCCTGACTTTC
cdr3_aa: CASSRTANSGANVLTF

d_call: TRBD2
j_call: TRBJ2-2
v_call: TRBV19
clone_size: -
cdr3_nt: TGTGCCAGTAGGATTTCCCGGGGGGGTTACACCGGGGAGCTGTTTTTT
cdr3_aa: CASRISRGGYTGELFF

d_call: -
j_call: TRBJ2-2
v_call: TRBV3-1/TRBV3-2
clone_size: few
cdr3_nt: TGTGCCAGCAGCCCAGGCGGGGCCACGAACACCGGGGAGCTGTTTTTT
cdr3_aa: CASSPGGATNTGELFF

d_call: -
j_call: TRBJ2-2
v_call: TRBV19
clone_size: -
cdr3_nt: TGTGCCAGTCGCAACGGGGTGAACACCGGGGAGCTGTTTTTT
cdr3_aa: CASRNGVNTGELFF

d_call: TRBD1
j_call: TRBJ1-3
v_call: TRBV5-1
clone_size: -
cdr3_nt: TGCGCCAGCAGGTCTGGGACAGGGGAAAACACCATATATTTT
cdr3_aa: CASRSGTGENTIYF

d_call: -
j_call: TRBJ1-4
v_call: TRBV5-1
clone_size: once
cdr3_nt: TGCGCCAGCAGCTTGACGGACTCAAATGAAAAACTGTTTTTT
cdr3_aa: CASSLTDSNEKLFF

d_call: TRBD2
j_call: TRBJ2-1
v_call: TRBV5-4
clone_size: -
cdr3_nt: TGTGCCAGCAGCGGGGGGACTAGCGGTAACTATGAGCAGTTCTTC
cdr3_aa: CASSGGTSGNYEQFF

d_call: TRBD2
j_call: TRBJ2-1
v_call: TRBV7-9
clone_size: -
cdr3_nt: TGTGCCGCTAGCGGGGGCCCCTACAATGAGCAGTTCTTC
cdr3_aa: CAASGGPYNEQFF

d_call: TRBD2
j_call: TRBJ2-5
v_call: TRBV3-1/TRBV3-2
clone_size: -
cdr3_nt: TGTGCCAGCAGCGTTAGCGGGGTTTACGAAGAGACCCAGTACTTC
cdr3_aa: CASSVSGVYEETQYF

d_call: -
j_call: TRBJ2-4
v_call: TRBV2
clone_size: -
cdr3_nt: TGTGCCAGCAGGGAGTGGGGGCAACGATACTTC
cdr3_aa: CASREWGQRYF

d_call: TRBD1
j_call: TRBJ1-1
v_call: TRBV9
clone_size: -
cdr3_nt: TGTGCCAGCAGCGCTCCCACCGGGACAGGGGTTTTGGGAGCTTTCTTT
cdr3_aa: CASSAPTGTGVLGAFF

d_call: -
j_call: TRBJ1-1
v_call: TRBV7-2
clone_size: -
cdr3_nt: TGTGCCAGCAGCTTAGACAGGATAGGTGCAGCTTTCTTT
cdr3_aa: CASSLDRIGAAFF

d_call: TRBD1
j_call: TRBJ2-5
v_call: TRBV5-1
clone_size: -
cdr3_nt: TGCGCCAGCAGCTCCGGACAGGGCCGGGAGACCCAGTACTTC
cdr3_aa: CASSSGQGRETQYF

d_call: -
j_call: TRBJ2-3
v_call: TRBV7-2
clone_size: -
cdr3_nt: TGTGCCAGCGGGCAACCCTTGACAGATACGCAGTATTTT
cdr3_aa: CASGQPLTDTQYF

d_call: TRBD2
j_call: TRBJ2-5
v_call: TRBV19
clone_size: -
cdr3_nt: TGTGCCAGTAGTATGCTAGCGGGGGGAACGGTGACCCAGTACTTC
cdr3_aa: CASSMLAGGTVTQYF

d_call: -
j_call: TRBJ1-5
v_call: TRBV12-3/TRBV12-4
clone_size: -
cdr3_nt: TGTGCCAGCAGTTTGATAGGGGTGCAGCCCCAGCATTTT
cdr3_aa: CASSLIGVQPQHF

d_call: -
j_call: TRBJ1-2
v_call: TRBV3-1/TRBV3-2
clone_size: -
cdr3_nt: TGTGCCAGCAGCCGACTCGAGGGTAGCTACACCTTC
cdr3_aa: CASSRLEGSYTF

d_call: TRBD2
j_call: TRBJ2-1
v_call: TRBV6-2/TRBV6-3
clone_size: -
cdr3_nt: TGTGCCAGCAGCCCTGTAGGACTAGCGGGGGGGCTGGACAATGAGCAGTTCTTC
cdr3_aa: CASSPVGLAGGLDNEQFF

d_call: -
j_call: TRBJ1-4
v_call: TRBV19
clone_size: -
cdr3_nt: TGTGCCAGTCGAGGGACTGCCGCTAATGAAAAACTGTTTTTT
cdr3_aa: CASRGTAANEKLFF

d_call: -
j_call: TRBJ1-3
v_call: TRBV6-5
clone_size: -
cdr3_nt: TGTGCCAGCGGACATAACTCTGGAAACACCATATATTTT
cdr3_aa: CASGHNSGNTIYF

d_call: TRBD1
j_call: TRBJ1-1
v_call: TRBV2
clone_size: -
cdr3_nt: TGTGCCGGACACAGGGGACAGAACACTGAAGCTTTCTTT
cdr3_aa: CAGHRGQNTEAFF

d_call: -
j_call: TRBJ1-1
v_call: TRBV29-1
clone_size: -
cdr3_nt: TGCAGCGTAGCCGGGGTCCCCCCTAGGGATACTGAAGCTTTCTTT
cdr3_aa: CSVAGVPPRDTEAFF

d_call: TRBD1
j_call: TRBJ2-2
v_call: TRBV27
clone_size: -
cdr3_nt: TGTGCCACCAATACAGGGGGCGGCACCGGGGAGCTGTTTTTT
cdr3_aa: CATNTGGGTGELFF

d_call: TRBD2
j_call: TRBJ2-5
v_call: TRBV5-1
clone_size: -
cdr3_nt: TGCGCCAGCAGCTTGGCAGGGTCGGGGGGGAAAGAGACCCAGTACTTC
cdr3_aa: CASSLAGSGGKETQYF

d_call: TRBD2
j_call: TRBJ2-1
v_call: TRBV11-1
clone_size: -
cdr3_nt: TGTGCCAGCAGCTTGAGTAGCGGGGCGGTCAATGAGCAGTTCTTC
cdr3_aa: CASSLSSGAVNEQFF

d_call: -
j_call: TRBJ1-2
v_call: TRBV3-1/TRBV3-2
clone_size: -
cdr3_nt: TGTGCCAGCAGCCAACCTCTCGGGGTCGTCGATGGCTACACCTTC
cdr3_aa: CASSQPLGVVDGYTF

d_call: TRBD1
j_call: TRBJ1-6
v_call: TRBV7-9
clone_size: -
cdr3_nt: TGTGCCAGCAGCCCCAGTGGGGCAGGGGGTAATTCACCCCTCCACTTT
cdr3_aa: CASSPSGAGGNSPLHF

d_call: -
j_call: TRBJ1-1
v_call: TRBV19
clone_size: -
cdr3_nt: TGTGCCAGTAGGAGGGACTGGACTGAAGCTTTCTTT
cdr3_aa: CASRRDWTEAFF

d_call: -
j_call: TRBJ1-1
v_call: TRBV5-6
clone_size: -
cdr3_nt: TGTGCCAGCGCTGGCGGGAGGGACACTGAAGCTTTCTTT
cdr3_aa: CASAGGRDTEAFF

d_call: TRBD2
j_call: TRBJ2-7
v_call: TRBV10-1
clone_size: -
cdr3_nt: TGCGCCAGCAGTGGAGCGGGGGGGGTAGGGTACGAGCAGTACTTC
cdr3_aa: CASSGAGGVGYEQYF

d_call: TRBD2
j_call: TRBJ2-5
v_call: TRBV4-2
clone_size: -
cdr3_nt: TGTGCCAGCAGACAACTAGCGGGGGGAGAGACCCAGTACTTC
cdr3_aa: CASRQLAGGETQYF

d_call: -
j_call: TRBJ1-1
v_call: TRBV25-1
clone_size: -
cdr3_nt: TGTGCCAGCAGCCATAACAGGGACACTGAAGCTTTCTTT
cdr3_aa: CASSHNRDTEAFF

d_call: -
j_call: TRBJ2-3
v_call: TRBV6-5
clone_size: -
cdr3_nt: TGTGCCAGCAGTTACACGGACAAAAACGCAGATACGCAGTATTTT
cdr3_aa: CASSYTDKNADTQYF

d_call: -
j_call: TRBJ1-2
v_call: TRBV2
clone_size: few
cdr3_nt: TGTGCCAGCAGTTTCCCTAGGCAGCCTTTGTATGGCTACACCTTC
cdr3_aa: CASSFPRQPLYGYTF

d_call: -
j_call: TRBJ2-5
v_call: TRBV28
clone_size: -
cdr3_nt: TGTGCCAGCAGTAGGGGGGAGACCCAGTACTTC
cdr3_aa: CASSRGETQYF

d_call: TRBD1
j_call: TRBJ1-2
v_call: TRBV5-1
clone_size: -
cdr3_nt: TGCGCCAGCAGCATATTTCCGCCGGGACAGGGTGCTGGCTACACCTTC
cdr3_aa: CASSIFPPGQGAGYTF

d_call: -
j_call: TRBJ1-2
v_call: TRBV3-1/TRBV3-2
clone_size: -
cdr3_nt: TGTGCCAGCAGCCAAGATTCAGGGATCAGTGGCTACACCTTC
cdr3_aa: CASSQDSGISGYTF

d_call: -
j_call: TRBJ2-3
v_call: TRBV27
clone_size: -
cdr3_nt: TGTGCCAGCAGAAGGGGACTCACCACAGATACGCAGTATTTT
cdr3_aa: CASRRGLTTDTQYF

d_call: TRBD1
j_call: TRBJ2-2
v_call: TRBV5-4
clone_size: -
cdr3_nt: TGTGCCAGCAGCCCCCGGACAGGGGGCACCGGGGAGCTGTTTTTT
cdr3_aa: CASSPRTGGTGELFF